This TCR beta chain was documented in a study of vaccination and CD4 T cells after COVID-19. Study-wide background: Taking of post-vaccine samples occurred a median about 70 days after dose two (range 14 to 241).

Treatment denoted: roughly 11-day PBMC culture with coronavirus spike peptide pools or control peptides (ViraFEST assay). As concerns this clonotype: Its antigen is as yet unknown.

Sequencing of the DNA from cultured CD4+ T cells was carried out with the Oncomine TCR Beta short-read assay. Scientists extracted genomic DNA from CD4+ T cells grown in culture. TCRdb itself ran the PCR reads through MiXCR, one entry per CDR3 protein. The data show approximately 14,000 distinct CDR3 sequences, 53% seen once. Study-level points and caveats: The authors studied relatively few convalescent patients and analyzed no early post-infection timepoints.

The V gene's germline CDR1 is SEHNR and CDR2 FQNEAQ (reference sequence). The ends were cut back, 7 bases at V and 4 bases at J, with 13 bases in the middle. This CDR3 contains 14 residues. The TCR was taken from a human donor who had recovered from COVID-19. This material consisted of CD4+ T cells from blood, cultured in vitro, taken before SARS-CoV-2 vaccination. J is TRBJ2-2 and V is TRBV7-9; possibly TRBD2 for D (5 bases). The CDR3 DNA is TGTGCCAGCAACAAACTAGGACCCACCGGGGAGCTGTTTTTT. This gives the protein CASNKLGPTGELFF.